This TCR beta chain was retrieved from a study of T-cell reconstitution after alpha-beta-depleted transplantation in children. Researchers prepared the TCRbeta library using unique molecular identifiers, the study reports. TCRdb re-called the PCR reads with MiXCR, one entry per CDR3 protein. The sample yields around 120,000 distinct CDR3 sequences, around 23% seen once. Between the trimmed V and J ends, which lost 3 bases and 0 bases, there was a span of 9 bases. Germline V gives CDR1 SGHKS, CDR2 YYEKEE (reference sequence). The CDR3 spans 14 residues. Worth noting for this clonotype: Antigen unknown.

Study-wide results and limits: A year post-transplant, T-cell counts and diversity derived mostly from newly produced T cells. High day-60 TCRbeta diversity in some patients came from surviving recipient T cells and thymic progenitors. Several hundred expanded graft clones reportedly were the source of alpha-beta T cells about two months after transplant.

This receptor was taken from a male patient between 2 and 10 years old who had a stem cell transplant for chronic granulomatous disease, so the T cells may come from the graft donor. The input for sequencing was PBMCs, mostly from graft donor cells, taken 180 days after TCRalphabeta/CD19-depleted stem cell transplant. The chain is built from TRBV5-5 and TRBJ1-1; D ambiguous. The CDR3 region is CASSWADMNTEAFF. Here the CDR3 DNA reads TGTGCCAGCAGCTGGGCGGATATGAACACTGAAGCTTTCTTT.